These 5 T cell receptor beta chains came from one sample sequenced in a study of T cell clusters in autoimmune cytopenias. TRB was amplified by touch-down multiplex PCR, primer pools A and B combined. Reprocessing the multiplex PCR reads, TCRdb reports a single entry for every CDR3 protein and omits DNA. The sample totals approximately 12,000 distinct CDR3 sequences. TRB amplification used approximately 270 ng of peripheral blood genomic DNA. The same sample was also studied in work on T cell repertoires in aging, cancer and after chemotherapy.

The sample was peripheral blood. Receptors were obtained from a human donor in good health.

V usage is TRBV12-3 or TRBV12-4 and J usage is TRBJ1-1; TCRdb names TRBD1, which stays unverified in the absence of DNA. CDR3 length: 17 amino acids. CDR3 sequence reads: CASSAFRDRGPATEAFF.

The chain employs TRBV5-5 and TRBJ2-3; the D gene TCRdb calls, TRBD2, cannot be checked with no DNA. The CDR3 spans 16 residues. In germline, CDR1 is SGHKS, CDR2 YYEKEE (reference sequence). The CDR3 spells CASSLGPSGGTDTQYF.

This clonotype ranks as medium-sized in terms of frequency. The chain carries TRBV6-5 and TRBJ2-7; absent DNA, TCRdb's TRBD1 call cannot be checked. CDR3 length equals 13 residues. CDR1 and CDR2 from the germline V gene are MNHEY and SVGAGI. CDR3: CASSLGERYEQYF.

This rearrangement joins TRBV7-9 to TRBJ1-2; TCRdb returns TRBD1, unconfirmable since there is no DNA. Germline CDR1 SEHNR, CDR2 FQNEAQ (reference sequence). The CDR3 is 18 amino acids. The CDR3: CASSPSRQGRNRGYGYTF.

The genes are TRBV4-3 and TRBJ1-1. Germline V lookup: CDR1 LGHNA, CDR2 YSLEER. This CDR3 spans 17 amino acids. CDR3 region: CASSQTVQNEADTEAFF.